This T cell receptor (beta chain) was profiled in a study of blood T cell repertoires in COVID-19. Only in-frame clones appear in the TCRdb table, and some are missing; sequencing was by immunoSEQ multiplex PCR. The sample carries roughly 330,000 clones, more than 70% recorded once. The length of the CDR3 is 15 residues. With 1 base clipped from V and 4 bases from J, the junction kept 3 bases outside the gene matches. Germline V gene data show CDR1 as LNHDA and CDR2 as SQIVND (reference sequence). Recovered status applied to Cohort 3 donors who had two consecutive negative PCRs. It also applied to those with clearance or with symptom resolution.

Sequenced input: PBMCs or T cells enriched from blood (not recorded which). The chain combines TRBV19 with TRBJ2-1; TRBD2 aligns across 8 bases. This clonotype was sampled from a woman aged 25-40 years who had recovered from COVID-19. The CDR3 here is CASSIGSGGYNEQFF. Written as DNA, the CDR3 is TGTGCCAGTAGTATAGGAAGCGGGGGTTACAATGAGCAGTTCTTC. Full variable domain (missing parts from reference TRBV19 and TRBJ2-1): DGGITQSPKYLFRKEGQNVTLSCEQNLNHDAMYWYRQDPGQGLRLIYYSQIVNDFQKGDIAEGYSVSREKKESFPLTVTSAQKNPTAFYLCASSIGSGGYNEQFFGPGTRLTVL.